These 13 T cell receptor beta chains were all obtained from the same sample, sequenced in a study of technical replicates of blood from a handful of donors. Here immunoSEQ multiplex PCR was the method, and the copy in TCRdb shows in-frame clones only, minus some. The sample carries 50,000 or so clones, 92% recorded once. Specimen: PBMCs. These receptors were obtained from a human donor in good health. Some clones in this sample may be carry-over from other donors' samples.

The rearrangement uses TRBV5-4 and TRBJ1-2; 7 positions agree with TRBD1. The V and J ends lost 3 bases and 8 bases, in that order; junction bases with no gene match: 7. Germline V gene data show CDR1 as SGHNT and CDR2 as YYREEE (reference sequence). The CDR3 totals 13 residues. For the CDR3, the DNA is TGTGCCAGCAGCTACAGGGGTTCTAGGGGCTACACCTTC. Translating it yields CASSYRGSRGYTF.

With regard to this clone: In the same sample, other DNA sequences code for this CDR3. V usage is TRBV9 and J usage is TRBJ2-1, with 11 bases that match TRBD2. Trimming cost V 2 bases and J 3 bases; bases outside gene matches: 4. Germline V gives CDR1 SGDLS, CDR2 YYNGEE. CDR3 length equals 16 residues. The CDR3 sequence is CASSVGLAGVYNEQFF. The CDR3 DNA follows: TGTGCCAGCAGCGTTGGACTAGCGGGTGTCTACAATGAGCAGTTCTTC. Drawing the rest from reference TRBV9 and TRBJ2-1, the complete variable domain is DSGVTQTPKHLITATGQRVTLRCSPRSGDLSVYWYQQSLDQGLQFLIQYYNGEERAKGNILERFSAQQFPDLHSELNLSSLELGDSALYFCASSVGLAGVYNEQFFGPGTRLTVL.

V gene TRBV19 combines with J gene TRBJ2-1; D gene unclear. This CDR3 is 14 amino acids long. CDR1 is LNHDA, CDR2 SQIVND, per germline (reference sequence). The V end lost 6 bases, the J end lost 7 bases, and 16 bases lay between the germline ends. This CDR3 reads CASSPLSRSNEQFF. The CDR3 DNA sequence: TGTGCCAGTAGCCCGCTTAGTCGCTCTAATGAGCAGTTCTTC.

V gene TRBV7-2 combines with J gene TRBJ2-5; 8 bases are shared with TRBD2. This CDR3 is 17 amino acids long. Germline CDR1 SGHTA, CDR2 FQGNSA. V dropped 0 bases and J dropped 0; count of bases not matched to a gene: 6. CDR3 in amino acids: CASSLALLAANQETQYF. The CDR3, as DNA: TGTGCCAGCAGCTTAGCATTACTAGCGGCAAACCAAGAGACCCAGTACTTC.

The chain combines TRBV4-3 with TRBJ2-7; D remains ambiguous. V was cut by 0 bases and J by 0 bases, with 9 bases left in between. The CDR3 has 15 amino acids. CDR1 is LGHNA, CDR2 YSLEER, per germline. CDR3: CASSQDLVGSYEQYF. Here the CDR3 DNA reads TGCGCCAGCAGCCAAGATCTCGTCGGCTCCTACGAGCAGTACTTC.

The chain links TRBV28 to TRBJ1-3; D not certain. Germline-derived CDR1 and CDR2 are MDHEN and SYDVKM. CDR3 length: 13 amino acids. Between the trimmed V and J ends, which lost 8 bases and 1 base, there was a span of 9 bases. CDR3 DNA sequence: TGTGCCAGCCGGTGGTTTTCTGGAAACACCATATATTTT. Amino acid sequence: CASRWFSGNTIYF.

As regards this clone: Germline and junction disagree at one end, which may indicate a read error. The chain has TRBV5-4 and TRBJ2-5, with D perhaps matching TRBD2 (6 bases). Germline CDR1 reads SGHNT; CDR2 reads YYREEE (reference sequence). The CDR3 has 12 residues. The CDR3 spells CASSLGRADWDF. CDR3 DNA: TGTGCCAGCAGCTTGGGGAGGGCGGACTGGGACTTC.

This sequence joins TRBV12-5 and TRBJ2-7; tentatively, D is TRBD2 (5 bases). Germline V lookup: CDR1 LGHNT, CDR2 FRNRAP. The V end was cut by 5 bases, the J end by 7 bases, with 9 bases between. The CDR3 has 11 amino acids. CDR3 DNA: TGTGCTAGTGGTCCGGACTGGGAGCAGTACTTC. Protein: CASGPDWEQYF.

CDR3 nucleotides: TGTGCCAGCAGCTCGATTAAGGGGGGGGCCCGAGCAGATACGCAGTATTTT. Translated: CASSSIKGGARADTQYF. This chain connects TRBV11-2 to TRBJ2-3, with a possible D match to TRBD2 (7 bases). Germline V lookup: CDR1 SGHAT, CDR2 FQNNGV. Trimming took off 4 bases at V and 4 bases at J, with 21 bases between the two ends. The CDR3 has 17 amino acids.

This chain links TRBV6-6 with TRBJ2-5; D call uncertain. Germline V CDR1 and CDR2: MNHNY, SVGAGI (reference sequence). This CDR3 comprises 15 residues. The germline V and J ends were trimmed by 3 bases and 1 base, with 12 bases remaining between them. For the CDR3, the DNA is TGTGCCAGCAGTTATCGGAGAGGAATCCAAGAGACCCAGTACTTC. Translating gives CASSYRRGIQETQYF.

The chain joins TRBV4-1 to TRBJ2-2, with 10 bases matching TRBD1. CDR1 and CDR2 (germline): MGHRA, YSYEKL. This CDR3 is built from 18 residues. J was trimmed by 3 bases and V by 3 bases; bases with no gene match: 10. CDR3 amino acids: CASSHDGRTGGYTGELFF. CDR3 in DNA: TGCGCCAGCAGCCATGATGGACGGACAGGGGGGTACACCGGGGAGCTGTTTTTT.

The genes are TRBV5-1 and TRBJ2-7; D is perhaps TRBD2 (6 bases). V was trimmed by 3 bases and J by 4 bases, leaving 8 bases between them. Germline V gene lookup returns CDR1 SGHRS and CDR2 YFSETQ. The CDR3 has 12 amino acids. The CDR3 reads CASSSSVYEQYF. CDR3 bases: TGCGCCAGCAGCTCTAGCGTGTACGAGCAGTACTTC.

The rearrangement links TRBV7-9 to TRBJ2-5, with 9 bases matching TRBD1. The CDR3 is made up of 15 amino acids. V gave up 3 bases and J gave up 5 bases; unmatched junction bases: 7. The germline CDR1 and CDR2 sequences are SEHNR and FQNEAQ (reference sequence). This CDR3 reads CASSFRTGVGETQYF. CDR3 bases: TGTGCCAGCAGCTTTAGGACAGGGGTGGGTGAGACCCAGTACTTC. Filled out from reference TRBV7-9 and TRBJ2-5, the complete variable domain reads DTGVSQNPRHKITKRGQNVTFRCDPISEHNRLYWYRQTLGQGPEFLTYFQNEAQLEKSRLLSDRFSAERPKGSFSTLEIQRTEQGDSAMYLCASSFRTGVGETQYFGPGTRLLVL.